The present entry profiles one TCR beta chain with its context. Its specificity is not known. Extremely preterm deliveries at about 22-27 weeks of gestation provided the preterm samples. This specimen belongs to a study of naive CD8 T cells in extremely preterm neonates. Study results and limitations: Relative to older groups, preterm infants had shorter, less trimmed CDR3s with fewer N additions.

The ends lost 5 bases at V and 3 bases at J; junction bases unmatched: 0. The germline gives CDR1 SGHRS, CDR2 YFSETQ. This CDR3 comprises 12 residues. The protocol was immunoSEQ multiplex PCR, while the TCRdb copy is restricted to in-frame clones and leaves out a portion. Found here are around 25,000 clones, about 91% of them singletons; the top ten hold 0.7% to 1%. The sequence was collected from a boy who was born preterm. The specimen sequenced was naive CD8+ T cells from cord blood. V is TRBV5-1 and J is TRBJ2-3, with TRBD1 identical over 7 bases. The CDR3, as DNA: TGCGCCAGCAGGACAGGGACAGATACGCAGTATTTT. The encoded protein is CASRTGTDTQYF.